This record looks at one T cell receptor beta chain sequence and its context. The source of the sample is a study of shared clonotypes between healthy human individuals. On the study more broadly: Used for every donor were three CD4 naive, three CD4 memory, two CD8 naive and one CD8 memory plate.

Profiled with immunoSEQ multiplex PCR; TCRdb holds only in-frame clones, not every one. The repertoire has about 2 million clones, just under 95% of them found once; the top ten carry approximately 1.2%. Positively selected for CCR7, the CD45RO-negative cells used as naive CD8 cells excluded terminally differentiated effector memory CD45RA+ cells. The CDR3 loop spans 16 amino acids. Germline values: CDR1 SGHDT, CDR2 YYEEEE. Trimming removed 4 bases from V and 5 bases from J, with 21 bases in between. Sequencing was done on a sample of naive CD8+ T cells sorted from blood. V usage is TRBV5-6 and J usage is TRBJ1-1; a weak D match, TRBD1 (5 bases). This TCR came from a man aged 18 to 35 in good health. CDR3 sequence: CASSPGPRGIETEAFF. The CDR3 DNA reads TGTGCCAGCAGCCCGGGGCCTCGGGGGATCGAAACTGAAGCTTTCTTT. Full variable domain (missing parts from reference TRBV5-6 and TRBJ1-1): DAGVTQSPTHLIKTRGQQVTLRCSPKSGHDTVSWYQQALGQGPQFIFQYYEEEERQRGNFPDRFSGHQFPNYSSELNVNALLLGDSALYLCASSPGPRGIETEAFFGQGTRLTVV.